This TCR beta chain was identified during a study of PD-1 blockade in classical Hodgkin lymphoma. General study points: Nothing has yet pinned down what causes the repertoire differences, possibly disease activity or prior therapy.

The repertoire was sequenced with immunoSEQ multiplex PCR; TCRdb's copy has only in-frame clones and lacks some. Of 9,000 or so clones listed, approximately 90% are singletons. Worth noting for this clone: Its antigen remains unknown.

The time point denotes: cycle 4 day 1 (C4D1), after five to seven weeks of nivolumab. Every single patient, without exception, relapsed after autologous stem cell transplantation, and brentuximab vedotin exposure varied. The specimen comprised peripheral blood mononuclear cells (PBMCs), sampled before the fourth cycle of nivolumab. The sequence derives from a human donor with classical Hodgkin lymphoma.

As DNA, the CDR3 is TGTGCCAGCAGCCTCATCTCGGGACAACTCACAGATACGCAGTATTTT. Its protein is CASSLISGQLTDTQYF. The rearrangement uses TRBV4-2 and TRBJ2-3; the D gene is possibly TRBD1 (6 bases). Germline-derived CDR1 and CDR2 are LGHNA and YNFKEQ. The CDR3 is 16 amino acids. The V gene lost 4 bases and the J gene lost 2 bases, with 16 bases spanning the gap.